The sequence of this T cell receptor (beta chain) was determined in a study of T cells in localized non-small cell lung cancer. Note on this clone: The target antigen is unknown.

Whole-study findings and limits: Median around 62 top-100 tumor clones were shared with paired adjacent lung.

Libraries were prepared by immunoSEQ multiplex PCR; TCRdb keeps only in-frame clonotypes and omits some of them. Here the sample spans about 28,000 clones, about 87% being singletons. V shed 2 bases and J shed 5 bases, with 12 bases lying between them. Germline CDR1 is GTSNPN and CDR2 is SVGIG (reference sequence). The CDR3 totals 14 residues. The TCR sequence derives from a male donor aged 60 or over with stage I lung adenocarcinoma. The sequencing used peripheral blood, collected before any cancer treatment. This chain uses TRBV30 with TRBJ2-2; the D is unclear. DNA of the CDR3: TGTGCCTGGAGTTCCGGCAGTAGGACCGGGGAGCTGTTTTTT. This translates into CAWSSGSRTGELFF.